A selection of T cell receptor beta chains follows, all from one sample in a study of T cells after yellow fever vaccination. Via MiXCR, TCRdb re-called the 5' RACE reads, giving one row per CDR3 protein. The sample consists of tens of thousands of distinct CDR3 sequences, roughly 7.4% of them appearing once. The starting material was CD8+ T cells sorted from PBMCs, obtained on the day of the first yellow fever vaccination. These receptors were collected from a man younger than 35 who received the YFV17D yellow fever vaccine. Both conserved end residues are part of each CDR3. Fields, in order: J gene, D gene, clone size, V gene, CDR3 protein, CDR3 DNA. A D gene is named only where the DNA matches it firmly. A row's size may be missing; if present it is once, few, many or a size class.

J: TRBJ2-3
D: TRBD2
size: .
V: TRBV30
CDR3: CAASGGILSTDTQYF
DNA: TGTGCGGCTAGCGGGGGGATTCTCAGCACAGATACGCAGTATTTT

J: TRBJ2-3
D: TRBD1
size: many
V: TRBV14
CDR3: CASSPLVWAGGGGDTQYF
DNA: TGTGCCAGCAGCCCCCTAGTGTGGGCAGGGGGCGGAGGAGATACGCAGTATTTT

J: TRBJ2-1
D: .
size: many
V: TRBV5-1
CDR3: CASSLRVGSYNEQFF
DNA: TGCGCCAGCAGCTTGCGGGTGGGGTCCTACAATGAGCAGTTCTTC

J: TRBJ1-3
D: .
size: few
V: TRBV28
CDR3: CASSQGSSGNTIYF
DNA: TGTGCCAGCAGCCAGGGAAGCTCTGGAAACACCATATATTTT

J: TRBJ1-2
D: .
size: many
V: TRBV5-8
CDR3: CASSLARGDYGYTF
DNA: TGTGCCAGCAGCTTGGCCCGGGGGGACTATGGCTACACCTTC

J: TRBJ1-1
D: .
size: few
V: TRBV29-1
CDR3: CSVVHTEAFF
DNA: TGCAGCGTTGTTCACACTGAAGCTTTCTTT

J: TRBJ2-5
D: .
size: .
V: TRBV11-1
CDR3: CASSLATPRLGSRETQYF
DNA: TGTGCCAGCAGCTTAGCGACCCCCCGGTTAGGGTCGAGGGAGACCCAGTACTTC

J: TRBJ2-3
D: .
size: few
V: TRBV2
CDR3: CASSEDLGRTTDTQYF
DNA: TGTGCCAGCAGTGAAGATTTGGGACGGACCACAGATACGCAGTATTTT

J: TRBJ2-7
D: .
size: many
V: TRBV7-9
CDR3: CASSSVRARDGAYEQYF
DNA: TGTGCCAGCAGCTCGGTCCGGGCCCGGGACGGGGCCTACGAGCAGTACTTC

J: TRBJ1-5
D: .
size: many
V: TRBV4-1
CDR3: CASSQGTASQPQHF
DNA: TGCGCCAGCAGCCAAGGGACTGCAAGTCAGCCCCAGCATTTT

J: TRBJ2-5
D: TRBD1
size: few
V: TRBV20-1
CDR3: CSASSTDRVEETQYF
DNA: TGCAGTGCTTCCTCCACCGACAGGGTAGAAGAGACCCAGTACTTC

J: TRBJ1-1
D: .
size: few
V: TRBV4-3
CDR3: CASSQEKELSSAFF
DNA: TGCGCCAGCAGCCAAGAAAAGGAGTTAAGTTCGGCTTTCTTT

J: TRBJ2-1
D: TRBD2
size: many
V: TRBV7-2
CDR3: CASRLLAGDNNEQFF
DNA: TGTGCCAGCAGGTTGCTAGCGGGGGACAACAATGAGCAGTTCTTC

J: TRBJ1-1
D: .
size: few
V: TRBV6-5
CDR3: CASSYSARVGNTEAFF
DNA: TGTGCCAGCAGTTACTCTGCCCGAGTGGGGAACACTGAAGCTTTCTTT

J: TRBJ1-1
D: TRBD1
size: medium-sized
V: TRBV11-2
CDR3: CASSSPGGTARNTEAFF
DNA: TGTGCCAGCAGCTCCCCAGGGGGTACGGCAAGGAACACTGAAGCTTTCTTT

J: TRBJ1-2
D: TRBD1
size: many
V: TRBV5-1
CDR3: CASSLTGGGYTF
DNA: TGCGCCAGCAGCCTGACAGGGGGAGGCTACACCTTC

J: TRBJ2-7
D: .
size: few
V: TRBV27
CDR3: CASSGTGREQYF
DNA: TGTGCCAGCAGTGGAACAGGGCGCGAGCAGTACTTC

J: TRBJ1-1
D: .
size: many
V: TRBV28
CDR3: CASTLQGTTEAFF
DNA: TGTGCCAGCACCCTTCAGGGAACCACTGAAGCTTTCTTT

J: TRBJ2-1
D: .
size: .
V: TRBV6-5
CDR3: CASSYGSGTTTF
DNA: TGTGCCAGCAGTTACGGCTCTGGGACAACCACTTTC

J: TRBJ2-5
D: TRBD1
size: .
V: TRBV7-2
CDR3: CASSSDRVWYQETQYF
DNA: TGTGCCAGCAGCTCAGACAGGGTGTGGTACCAAGAGACCCAGTACTTC

J: TRBJ2-2
D: .
size: few
V: TRBV7-6
CDR3: CASSSGITDTGELFF
DNA: TGTGCCAGCAGCTCAGGGATCACGGACACCGGGGAGCTGTTTTTT

J: TRBJ1-6
D: .
size: .
V: TRBV7-9
CDR3: CASSLVRLEASPLHF
DNA: TGTGCCAGCAGCTTAGTCAGGTTAGAGGCATCACCCCTCCACTTT

J: TRBJ2-3
D: TRBD1
size: many
V: TRBV28
CDR3: CATHGMTGYTDTQYF
DNA: TGTGCCACCCACGGGATGACAGGGTATACAGATACGCAGTATTTT

J: TRBJ1-2
D: .
size: .
V: TRBV7-9
CDR3: CASSLAGQGSYGYTF
DNA: TGTGCCAGCAGCTTGGCAGGCCAGGGGTCCTATGGCTACACCTTC